The TCR beta chain under discussion was sequenced for a study of T-cell reconstitution after alpha-beta-depleted transplantation in children. Study-wide results and caveats: At one year after transplant, newly produced T cells mostly accounted for T-cell counts and diversity. TCRbeta diversity was high at day 60 in some patients (a result of surviving recipient T cells and thymic progenitors). In patients about two months after transplant, alpha-beta T cells reportedly arose from several hundred expanded graft clones.

This clonotype came up many times. Its matching antigen is unknown. Germline lookup yields CDR1 SGHRS and CDR2 YFSETQ. The V end was cut by 5 bases, the J end by 1 base, with 13 bases between. CDR3 length equals 16 residues. Unique molecular identifiers featured in how the TCRbeta library was prepared. TCRdb called the PCR reads again in MiXCR, with one record for every CDR3 protein. The sample comprises approximately 630,000 distinct CDR3 sequences, approximately 14% of which are singletons, and roughly 0.77% rests with the top ten. Sequencing used PBMCs, obtained before TCRalphabeta/CD19-depleted stem cell transplant. The sequence was collected from a girl aged 2-9 years with congenital amegakaryocytic thrombocytopenia, due to receive a stem cell transplant. J is TRBJ2-6 and V is TRBV5-1; a possible D gene is TRBD2 (5 bases). CDR3 DNA sequence: TGCGCCAGCAGAAAGGGAGACACGTCTGGGGCCAACGTCCTGACTTTC. Translating gives CASRKGDTSGANVLTF.